This TCR beta chain was captured by sequencing in a study of PD-L1 blockade in urothelial cancer. Overall study context: In the patient group, about 90% of the roughly 29 were males with bladder-origin urothelial cancer. Blood samples had a median of 141,255 T cells. At 3 weeks (second dose) and 6 weeks after starting treatment, blood was analyzed.

Clones were read by immunoSEQ multiplex PCR, and TCRdb kept only the in-frame ones, dropping some. The sample has around 80,000 clones, around 93% seen once. CDR1 is KGHSH, CDR2 LQKENI, per germline. The CDR3 is made up of 17 amino acids. V trimming: 4 bases; J trimming: 0 bases; junction bases outside the gene matches: 9. Time point specified: peripheral blood 6 weeks after treatment start. The chain combines TRBV18 with TRBJ1-3; TRBD1 agrees at 7 bases. The clonotype comes from a woman of 80 years or more with urothelial cancer. Here the sequenced sample was PBMCs, taken around atezolizumab (anti-PD-L1) treatment. The CDR3 nucleotides are TGTGCCAGCTCACTTGACAGGGTTGGCTTCTCTGGAAACACCATATATTTT. It translates to CASSLDRVGFSGNTIYF. Combining the CDR3 with reference TRBV18 and TRBJ1-3 gives the whole variable domain NAGVMQNPRHLVRRRGQEARLRCSPMKGHSHVYWYRQLPEEGLKFMVYLQKENIIDESGMPKERFSAEFPKEGPSILRIQQVVRGDSAAYFCASSLDRVGFSGNTIYFGEGSWLTVV.